This TCR beta chain was obtained from a study of shared T cell receptors in the human thymus. Trimming pared 0 bases from V and 8 bases from J, leaving 14 bases between. The germline V gene encodes CDR1 KGHSH and CDR2 LQKENI. CDR3 length equals 15 residues. Some clones are missing from TCRdb's copy, which holds only in-frame ones; the method was immunoSEQ multiplex PCR. This repertoire shows about 660,000 clones, over 75% found once; its top ten account for over 0.008%. This sample also appeared in a second study, on human thymus T cells. In that study: Infants, healthy and Finnish, who were having corrective surgery for congenital heart defects served as donors. The thymus was resected at corrective cardiac surgery. There appeared to be biased usage of V and J genes in thymic and blood repertoires. Related work found strong thymic repertoire overlap between unrelated individuals.

The sequenced sample was thymocytes. The chain joins TRBV18 to TRBJ2-1, with a tentative D call TRBD1 (7 bases). This clonotype was sampled from a boy younger than two with a congenital heart defect. The CDR3 DNA is TGTGCCAGCTCACCACCCCAGGAGGGGGCTTATGAGCAGTTCTTC. Its protein is CASSPPQEGAYEQFF.